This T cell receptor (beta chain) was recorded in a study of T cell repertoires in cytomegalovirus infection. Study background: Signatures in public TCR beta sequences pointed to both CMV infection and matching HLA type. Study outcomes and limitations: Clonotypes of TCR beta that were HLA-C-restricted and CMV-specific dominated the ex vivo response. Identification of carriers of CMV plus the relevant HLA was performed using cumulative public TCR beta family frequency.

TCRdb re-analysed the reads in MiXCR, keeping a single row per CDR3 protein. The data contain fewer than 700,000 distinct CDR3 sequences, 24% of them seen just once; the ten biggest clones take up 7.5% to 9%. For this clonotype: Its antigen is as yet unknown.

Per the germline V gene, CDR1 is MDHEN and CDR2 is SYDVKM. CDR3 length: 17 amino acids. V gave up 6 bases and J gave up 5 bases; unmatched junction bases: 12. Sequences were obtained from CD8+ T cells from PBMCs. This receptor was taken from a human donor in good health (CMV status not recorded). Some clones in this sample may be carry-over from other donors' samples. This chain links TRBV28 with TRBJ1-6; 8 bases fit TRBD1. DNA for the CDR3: TGTGCCAGCAGACAACACAGGGGGATTTGGGATAATTCACCCCTCCACTTT. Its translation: CASRQHRGIWDNSPLHF. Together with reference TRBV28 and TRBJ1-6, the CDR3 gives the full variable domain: DVKVTQSSRYLVKRTGEKVFLECVQDMDHENMFWYRQDPGLGLRLIYFSYDVKMKEKGDIPEGYSVSREKKERFSLILESASTNQTSMYLCASRQHRGIWDNSPLHFGNGTRLTVT.